These 26 T cell receptor beta chains were sequenced from one sample in a study of T cell clonality in common variable immunodeficiency. TCRdb's copy holds only in-frame clones and misses some; the assay was immunoSEQ multiplex PCR. Listed here are about 66,000 clones without any singletons, the top ten holding roughly 1.7%. The sample taken for sequencing was peripheral blood mononuclear cells. Every receptor here comes from a person between 18 and 75 years old in good health.

About this clone: The CDR3 end falls 3 residues outside the read, so it is completed with the germline J gene. The chain carries TRBV5-1 and TRBJ2-7; perhaps D is TRBD1 or TRBD2 (7 bases each). This CDR3 region has 15 residues. The germline V and J ends were trimmed by 4 bases and 3 bases, with 17 bases remaining between them. Looked up from germline, CDR1 is SGHRS and CDR2 is YFSETQ. CDR3 DNA (partial): TGCGCCAGCAGCCCCCAAGGGGGCGGGAGCTACGAG. Translation: CASSPQGGGSYE. The whole CDR3 reads CASSPQGGGSYEQYF.

Ten or more counts support this clone. The CDR3 end falls 3 residues outside the read, so it is completed with the germline J gene. The rearrangement links TRBV24-1 to TRBJ2-5; 12 positions match TRBD2. With 3 bases clipped from V and 6 bases from J, the junction kept 1 base outside the gene matches. In germline, CDR1 is KGHDR, CDR2 SFDVKD. The length of the CDR3 is 14 residues. CDR3 in amino acids: CATSDLAGGKTQYF. The sequenced CDR3 bases are TGTGCCACCAGTGATCTAGCGGGAGGGAAGACC.

The sample holds many counts of this clone. The read stops 3 residues short of the end of the CDR3; the missing end is completed from the germline J gene. The chain employs TRBV19 and TRBJ2-2; 8 nucleotides line up with TRBD1. V shed 6 bases, J shed 1 base, and the junction held 4 bases outside the gene matches. The CDR3 has 15 amino acids. The germline V gene encodes CDR1 LNHDA and CDR2 SQIVND (reference sequence). This chain's CDR3 is CASRFGQGNTGELFF. Incomplete CDR3 DNA: TGTGCCAGTAGATTCGGACAGGGGAACACCGGGGAG.

Many counts were recorded for this clone. The CDR3 end is not reached by the read, which stops 3 residues before it; the germline J gene fills it in. The rearrangement uses TRBV20-1 and TRBJ2-1; 11 nucleotides agree with TRBD2. V gave up 5 bases and J gave up 9 bases; unmatched junction bases: 9. The length of the CDR3 is 14 residues. Germline assignment: CDR1 DFQATT and CDR2 SNEGSKA (reference sequence). CDR3 bases read: TGCAGTGCTGGTACTAGCGGGAGCCAGGGTGAG. Protein: CSAGTSGSQGE. The entire CDR3 is CSAGTSGSQGEQFF.

This clone was observed many times. Coverage ceases 3 residues before the CDR3 finishes, and the germline J gene fills in the end. The V gene is TRBV5-5, the J gene TRBJ2-5, with 7 bases identical to TRBD2. The CDR3 extends over 14 amino acids. Trimming took 6 bases from V and 4 from J; bases not matched to a gene: 9. Germline lookup yields CDR1 SGHKS and CDR2 YYEKEE (reference sequence). CDR3 DNA (partial): TGTGCCAGCAACACGGGGGGAATGTTAGAGACC. Amino acid sequence: CASNTGGMLET. The whole CDR3 is CASNTGGMLETQYF.

This clone was detected ten times or more. Read data end 3 residues before the CDR3 end; the end is taken from the germline J gene. This sequence joins TRBV20-1 and TRBJ1-6; 7 bases align to TRBD1. Per germline, CDR1 DFQATT and CDR2 SNEGSKA (reference sequence). The CDR3 is made up of 17 amino acids. J lost 5 bases, V lost 3 bases, and 13 bases had no gene match. The CDR3 loop is CSARGGQGGYNNSPLHF. The CDR3 bases that were read are TGCAGTGCTAGGGGAGGTCAGGGGGGCTATAATAATTCACCC.

This clone was detected a few times. The read halts 3 residues ahead of the CDR3 end, with the missing end drawn from the germline J gene. The rearrangement uses TRBV5-1 and TRBJ2-5; TRBD1 matches at 11 bases. The CDR3 consists of 15 residues. With 3 bases clipped from V and 3 bases from J, the junction kept 4 bases outside the gene matches. Germline loops: CDR1 SGHRS, CDR2 YFSETQ. The DNA read from the CDR3 is TGCGCCAGCAGCTGGAGGACAGGGGGCGAAGAGACC. Amino acid sequence: CASSWRTGGEET. The CDR3 in its entirety is CASSWRTGGEETQYF.

This clone has ten or more counts. The read falls 3 residues short of the CDR3 end, and the missing part is taken from the germline J gene. V and J are TRBV5-1 and TRBJ2-6, with a weak D call TRBD1 (6 bases). Trimming pared 4 bases from V and 2 bases from J, leaving 13 bases between. Per the germline V gene, CDR1 is SGHRS and CDR2 is YFSETQ. The CDR3 consists of 16 residues. The CDR3 region is CASSIPQGAGANVLTF. CDR3 DNA, as far as it was read: TGCGCCAGCAGCATACCACAGGGTGCTGGGGCCAACGTC. The full variable domain, completed using reference TRBV5-1 and TRBJ2-6, is KAGVTQTPRYLIKTRGQQVTLSCSPISGHRSVSWYQQTPGQGLQFLFEYFSETQRNKGNFPGRFSGRQFSNSRSEMNVSTLELGDSALYLCASSIPQGAGANVLTFGAGSRLTVL.

Many counts were recorded for this clone. The junction and the germline gene differ at one end; a read error may be behind it. The observed sequence ends 3 residues before the CDR3 terminus, with the missing tail filled in from the germline J gene. The V and J genes are TRBV5-5 and TRBJ2-7, with 8 bases matching TRBD2. The CDR3 has 14 amino acids. Germline CDR1 SGHKS, CDR2 YYEKEE (reference sequence). The CDR3 reads CASTLTSDNYEQYF. CDR3 DNA (partial): TGTGCCAGCACCTTGACTAGCGACAACTACGAG.

In this sample, this clone turned up many times. The read terminates 3 residues ahead of where the CDR3 ends, so the germline J gene completes it. The V gene is TRBV2, the J gene TRBJ2-6, with D possibly called TRBD1 or TRBD2 (5 bases each). Germline CDR1 and CDR2: SNHLY and FYNNEI. The V and J ends lost 1 base and 2 bases respectively, with 6 bases between them. The CDR3 contains 15 residues. The CDR3 spells CASSEGGAGANVLTF. The CDR3 DNA, read in part, is TGTGCCAGCAGTGAAGGAGGGGCTGGGGCCAACGTC.

This clone has a count of ten or more. The CDR3 is cut off 3 residues early in the read; its end comes from the germline J gene. The genes are TRBV28 and TRBJ2-7, with D possibly TRBD2 on 5 matching bases. Trimming stripped 3 bases from V and 3 bases from J, with 9 bases between. Germline V gene sequence: CDR1 MDHEN, CDR2 SYDVKM. The CDR3 extends over 13 amino acids. CDR3 in amino acids: CASSLRAYYEQYF. CDR3 DNA (partial): TGTGCCAGCAGTTTGAGGGCTTACTACGAG.

This clone was observed many times. The observed sequence ends 3 residues before the CDR3 terminus, with the missing tail filled in from the germline J gene. The V gene is TRBV12-5, the J gene TRBJ1-3, with 11 positions matching TRBD1. Germline assignment: CDR1 LGHNT and CDR2 FRNRAP. The CDR3 runs to 13 residues. CDR3 DNA, as far as it was read: TGTGCTAGTGGTTTCGGACAGGGGGCGAAC. This sequence encodes CASGFGQGAN. The entire CDR3 reads CASGFGQGANIYF.

There are many counts of this clone. The CDR3 goes on 3 residues after the read ends, and that part is filled in from the germline J gene. The chain combines TRBV11-2 with TRBJ2-7; no definite D call. Germline CDR1 is SGHAT and CDR2 is FQNNGV. CDR3 size: 15 residues. The V gene lost 1 base and the J gene lost 3 bases, with 13 bases spanning the gap. The covered CDR3 bases are TGTGCCAGCAGCTTAGGGTCCGTATCGGGCTACGAG. It yields the protein CASSLGSVSGYE. The complete CDR3 protein is CASSLGSVSGYEQYF.

This clone was recorded many times. The observed sequence ends 3 residues before the CDR3 terminus, with the missing tail filled in from the germline J gene. V and J are TRBV18 and TRBJ1-6; 8 bases align to TRBD1. The CDR3 length is 16 residues. CDR1 KGHSH and CDR2 LQKENI come from the germline V gene. V trimming: 3 bases; J trimming: 5 bases; junction bases outside the gene matches: 6. The CDR3 sequence is CASSPNRGENNSPLHF. The CDR3 bases that were read are TGTGCCAGCTCACCGAACAGGGGGGAGAATAATTCACCC.

There are many counts of this clone. Sequencing ends 3 residues short of the CDR3 end; the germline J gene provides the rest. The rearrangement joins TRBV7-2 to TRBJ1-2; D gene uncertain. CDR1 is SGHTA, CDR2 FQGNSA, per germline. Between the trimmed V and J ends, which lost 2 bases and 2 bases, there was a span of 9 bases. This CDR3 is built from 14 residues. Partial CDR3 DNA: TGTGCCAGCAGCTTAAACCCAGAGAACTATGGC. Protein: CASSLNPENYG. The complete CDR3 reads CASSLNPENYGYTF. The full variable domain, rest sourced from reference TRBV7-2 and TRBJ1-2, is GAGVSQSPSNKVTEKGKDVELRCDPISGHTALYWYRQSLGQGLEFLIYFQGNSAPDKSGLPSDRFSAERTGGSVSTLTIQRTQQEDSAVYLCASSLNPENYGYTFGSGTRLTVV.

This clone showed up many times. Read data end 3 residues before the CDR3 end; the end is taken from the germline J gene. This chain links TRBV7-8 with TRBJ2-5; D perhaps matches TRBD1 (5 bases). Trimming removed 4 bases at V and 1 base at J, with 13 bases between. This CDR3 comprises 15 residues. Germline CDR1 reads SGHVS; CDR2 reads FQNEAQ. This CDR3 is CASSSTTDSQETQYF. The covered CDR3 bases are TGTGCCAGCAGCTCAACCACCGACAGCCAAGAGACC.

This clone was seen at least ten times. The observed sequence ends 3 residues before the CDR3 terminus, with the missing tail filled in from the germline J gene. V is TRBV7-3 and J is TRBJ2-1; TRBD2 agrees at 11 bases. From germline, CDR1 is SGHTA and CDR2 FQGTGA. J lost 6 bases, V lost 5 bases, and 6 bases had no gene match. This CDR3 contains 15 residues. CDR3 DNA, as far as it was read: TGTGCCAGCAGCCAACTAGCGGGAGTTATCAATGAG. Translation: CASSQLAGVINE. The entire CDR3 sequence reads CASSQLAGVINEQFF.

In this sample, this clone turned up a few times. The read ends 3 residues early relative to the CDR3; the germline J gene fills the gap. The chain joins TRBV7-9 to TRBJ1-2, with D hard to call. This CDR3 is 15 amino acids long. CDR1 is SEHNR, CDR2 FQNEAQ, per germline (reference sequence). CDR3 DNA, as far as it was read: TGTGCCAGCAGCTTCCTGACTAGCGGGAGAGACGAC. Its translation: CASSFLTSGRDD. The whole CDR3 reads CASSFLTSGRDDYTF.

This clone came up many times. Read sequence stops 3 residues before the CDR3 end, and the germline J gene provides the missing end. The chain is built from TRBV5-1 and TRBJ1-1; D is unresolved. The V end lost 4 bases, the J end lost 4 bases, and 11 bases lay between the germline ends. This CDR3 contains 13 residues. Per the germline V gene, CDR1 is SGHRS and CDR2 is YFSETQ. The part of the CDR3 DNA that was read is TGCGCCAGCAGCGAGGCTGGCGGCACTGAA. This sequence encodes CASSEAGGTE. The CDR3 in its entirety is CASSEAGGTEAFF.

This clone was seen at least ten times. The observed sequence ends 3 residues before the CDR3 terminus, with the missing tail filled in from the germline J gene. The chain recombines TRBV9 with TRBJ2-7; TRBD2 agrees at 8 bases. Germline values: CDR1 SGDLS, CDR2 YYNGEE. CDR3 length equals 16 residues. The ends lost 0 bases at V and 5 bases at J; junction bases unmatched: 10. The CDR3 bases that were read are TGTGCCAGCAGCGTAGAAGGGTCAGCGGGAGTTGACGAG. Translation gives CASSVEGSAGVDE. The whole CDR3 protein is CASSVEGSAGVDEQYF.

At least ten counts were recorded for this clone. With the read ending 3 residues before the CDR3 end, the germline J gene is used to fill in that end. The chain employs TRBV30 and TRBJ2-7; D unclear. Germline CDR1 is GTSNPN and CDR2 is SVGIG (reference sequence). Trimming took 0 bases from V and 3 from J, leaving 9 bases between them. There are 13 residues in the CDR3. CDR3 region: CAWSVGRIYEQYF. Incomplete CDR3 DNA: TGTGCCTGGAGTGTAGGCAGAATCTACGAG.

The table lists this clone with many counts. The read ends 3 residues shy of where the CDR3 ends; the end is completed using the germline J gene. The rearrangement joins TRBV13 to TRBJ2-7, with 12 bases identical to TRBD2. This CDR3 spans 15 amino acids. The V and J ends lost 1 base and 6 bases, in that order; junction bases with no gene match: 4. Per germline, CDR1 PRHDT and CDR2 FYEKMQ (reference sequence). Partial CDR3 DNA: TGTGCCAGCAGCTTAGAGACTAGCGGGAGTTTCGAG. The encoded protein is CASSLETSGSFE. The full CDR3 protein is CASSLETSGSFEQYF.

The table lists this clone with many counts. Coverage ceases 3 residues before the CDR3 finishes, and the germline J gene fills in the end. The chain carries TRBV28 and TRBJ2-5; D might be TRBD1 (6 bases). Trimming took 4 bases from V and 4 from J, leaving 13 bases between them. In germline, CDR1 is MDHEN, CDR2 SYDVKM. The CDR3 loop spans 14 amino acids. CDR3 loop: CASSSPDRLETQYF. CDR3 DNA (partial): TGTGCCAGCAGTTCGCCAGACAGGCTAGAGACC.

This clone occurred many times. The observed sequence ends 3 residues before the CDR3 terminus, with the missing tail filled in from the germline J gene. V usage is TRBV27 and J usage is TRBJ2-7; the D is unclear. The V gene lost 10 bases and the J gene lost 3 bases, with 16 bases spanning the gap. The CDR3 runs to 13 residues. Germline V lookup: CDR1 MNHEY, CDR2 SMNVEV (reference sequence). The covered CDR3 bases are TGTGCCACCAAGGGCCTTGTAGACTACGAG. The encoded protein is CATKGLVDYE. Given in full, the CDR3 is CATKGLVDYEQYF.

Ten or more counts support this clone. The CDR3 end is not reached by the read, which stops 3 residues before it; the germline J gene fills it in. The chain employs TRBV18 and TRBJ2-5; 11 bases map to TRBD1. This CDR3 has 14 amino acids. After removal of 6 bases from V and 2 bases from J, the junction contained 2 bases not matched to a gene. Germline V lookup: CDR1 KGHSH, CDR2 LQKENI. CDR3 DNA, as far as it was read: TGTGCCAGCTCGCGGGACAGGGGGCAAGAGACC. Protein sequence: CASSRDRGQET. The complete CDR3 protein is CASSRDRGQETQYF.

This clone was counted ten times or more. The CDR3 loop reads CASSLSGQVANEKLFF. Partial CDR3 DNA: TGCGCCAGCAGCTTGAGTGGTCAAGTAGCTAATGAAAAA. The chain has TRBV5-1 and TRBJ1-4; no clear D gene. The CDR3 is cut off 3 residues early in the read; its end comes from the germline J gene. This CDR3 has 16 amino acids. V lost 1 base and J 3 bases, leaving 13 bases between the germline ends. In germline, CDR1 is SGHRS, CDR2 YFSETQ.